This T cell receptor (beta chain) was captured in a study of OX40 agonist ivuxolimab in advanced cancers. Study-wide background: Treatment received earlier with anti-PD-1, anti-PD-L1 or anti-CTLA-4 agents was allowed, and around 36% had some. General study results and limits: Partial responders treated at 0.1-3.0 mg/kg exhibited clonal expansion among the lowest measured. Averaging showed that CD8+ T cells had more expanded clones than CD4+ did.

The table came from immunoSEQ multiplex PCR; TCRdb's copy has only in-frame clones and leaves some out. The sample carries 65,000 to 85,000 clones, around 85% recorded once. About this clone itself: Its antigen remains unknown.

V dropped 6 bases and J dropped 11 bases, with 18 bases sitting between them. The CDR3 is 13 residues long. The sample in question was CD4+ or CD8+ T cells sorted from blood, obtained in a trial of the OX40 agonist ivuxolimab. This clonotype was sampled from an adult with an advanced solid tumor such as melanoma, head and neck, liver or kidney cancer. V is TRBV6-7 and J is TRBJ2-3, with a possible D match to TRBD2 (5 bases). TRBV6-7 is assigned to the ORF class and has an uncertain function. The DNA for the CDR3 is TGTGCCAGCAGGCGTATCGGCGTGAGGGTGCAGTATTTT. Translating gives CASRRIGVRVQYF.